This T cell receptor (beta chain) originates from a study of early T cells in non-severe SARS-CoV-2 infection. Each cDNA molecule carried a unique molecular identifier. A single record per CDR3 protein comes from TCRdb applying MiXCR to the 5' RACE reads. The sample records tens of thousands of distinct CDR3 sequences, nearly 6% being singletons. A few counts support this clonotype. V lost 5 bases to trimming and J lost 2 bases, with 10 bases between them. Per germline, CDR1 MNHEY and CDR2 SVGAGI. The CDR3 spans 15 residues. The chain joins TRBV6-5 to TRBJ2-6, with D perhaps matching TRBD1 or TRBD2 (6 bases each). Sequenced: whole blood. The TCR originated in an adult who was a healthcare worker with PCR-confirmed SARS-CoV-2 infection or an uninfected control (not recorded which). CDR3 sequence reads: CASSKRGPGANVLTF. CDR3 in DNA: TGTGCCAGCAGTAAACGGGGGCCTGGGGCCAACGTCCTGACTTTC.